The 25 T cell receptor beta chains presented below share a single source sample, sequenced in a study of T cells after yellow fever vaccination. TCRdb reprocessed the 5' RACE reads via MiXCR and lists one record per CDR3 protein. The sample records approximately 550,000 distinct CDR3 sequences, about 13% being singletons. The specimen was PBMCs, collected on the day of the yellow fever booster vaccination. These receptors originate from a man in his thirties or forties who received the YFV17D yellow fever vaccine.

This chain uses TRBV5-4 with TRBJ1-1; D unresolved. This CDR3 has 15 amino acids. V was cut by 4 bases and J by 3 bases, with 16 bases left in between. Germline V CDR1 and CDR2: SGHNT, YYREEE (reference sequence). CDR3 nucleotides: TGTGCCAGCAGCGACACCTCGCGCGGACACACTGAAGCTTTCTTT. This codes for CASSDTSRGHTEAFF.

V and J are TRBV28 and TRBJ1-4; no clear D. CDR3 length: 17 residues. Per germline, CDR1 MDHEN and CDR2 SYDVKM. V was pared by 5 bases and J by 4 bases, with 20 bases between. CDR3 in amino acids: CASSRRALRRFNEKLFF. CDR3 bases: TGTGCCAGCAGTAGAAGGGCACTAAGGCGGTTTAATGAAAAACTGTTTTTT.

CDR3 residues: CASSPPASTRDTEAFF. CDR3 DNA sequence: TGTGCCAGCTCACCACCGGCAAGCACCCGGGACACTGAAGCTTTCTTT. The chain recombines TRBV18 with TRBJ1-1; D ambiguous. Germline V gene data show CDR1 as KGHSH and CDR2 as LQKENI. The V and J ends lost 0 bases and 3 bases respectively, with 14 bases between them. The CDR3 runs 16 residues.

The chain employs TRBV7-6 and TRBJ2-3; D is perhaps TRBD2 (5 bases). Germline CDR1 reads SGHVS; CDR2 reads FNYEAQ. The CDR3 length is 16 residues. Trimming took 6 bases from V and 3 from J, leaving 19 bases between them. CDR3 coding DNA: TGTGCCAGCAGTCCAATAGGAGGACTTGCAACAGATACGCAGTATTTT. Amino acids: CASSPIGGLATDTQYF. Full variable domain (remainder filled in from reference TRBV7-6 and TRBJ2-3): GAGVSQSPRYKVTKRGQDVALRCDPISGHVSLYWYRQALGQGPEFLTYFNYEAQQDKSGLPNDRFSAERPEGSISTLTIQRTEQRDSAMYRCASSPIGGLATDTQYFGPGTRLTVL.

J is TRBJ1-6 and V is TRBV6-1, with TRBD1 matching over 7 bases. Germline V gene data show CDR1 as MNHNS and CDR2 as SASEGT. The CDR3 covers 15 residues. V lost 5 bases, J lost 10 bases, and 11 bases stayed unmatched. The CDR3 region has the DNA TGTGCCAGCAGTAGAACCGGGACAGCGACCTCACCCCTCCACTTT. This gives the protein CASSRTGTATSPLHF.

The rearrangement links TRBV7-8 to TRBJ2-7; D is unresolved. The CDR3 covers 15 residues. Trimming removed 2 bases from V and 0 bases from J, with 11 bases in between. CDR1 and CDR2 (germline): SGHVS, FQNEAQ. The chain's CDR3 is CASSLMTPSSYEQYF. The CDR3 region has the DNA TGTGCCAGCAGCTTAATGACCCCGAGCTCCTACGAGCAGTACTTC.

This clonotype occurred a few times. V gene TRBV6-5 combines with J gene TRBJ1-5; unclear D gene. There are 14 residues in the CDR3. V dropped 0 bases and J dropped 4 bases, with 7 bases sitting between them. Germline loops: CDR1 MNHEY, CDR2 SVGAGI. The CDR3 here is CASSYSTENQPQHF. CDR3 coding DNA: TGTGCCAGCAGTTACTCGACTGAGAATCAGCCCCAGCATTTT.

A few counts support this clonotype. This chain links TRBV6-2 or TRBV6-3 with TRBJ2-1; TRBD1 matches 7 bases. This CDR3 is built from 14 residues. Germline V CDR1 and CDR2: MNHEY, SVGEGT. V was clipped by 0 bases and J by 6 bases; unmatched bases: 2. The chain's CDR3 is CASSYSTGPNEQFF. The CDR3, as DNA: TGTGCCAGCAGTTACTCGACAGGGCCCAATGAGCAGTTCTTC.

This clonotype was found a few times. The chain uses TRBV5-6 and TRBJ2-3; D unresolved. V was cut by 0 bases and J by 0 bases, with 11 bases left in between. Germline assignment: CDR1 SGHDT and CDR2 YYEEEE. The CDR3 has 16 amino acids. The CDR3 nucleotides read TGTGCCAGCAGCTTGGTCGCCAGCCCTAGCACAGATACGCAGTATTTT. It encodes CASSLVASPSTDTQYF.

J is TRBJ2-1 and V is TRBV23-1, with D perhaps matching TRBD2 (7 bases). TRBV23-1 is labeled an ORF, and its function is uncertain. V lost 7 bases, J lost 15 bases, and 10 bases lay in between. This CDR3 is 9 amino acids long. CDR3 sequence (DNA): TGCGCCAGCAAGGGGGGGGCGTTCTTC. As protein: CASKGGAFF.

V usage is TRBV20-1 and J usage is TRBJ1-4, with D hard to call. The CDR3 extends over 14 amino acids. The V gene's germline CDR1 is DFQATT and CDR2 SNEGSKA (reference sequence). Trimming removed 4 bases from V and 0 bases from J, with 9 bases in between. The CDR3 nucleotides are TGCAGTGCTAAGGAAGGGACAACTAATGAAAAACTGTTTTTT. It is translated as CSAKEGTTNEKLFF.

This clonotype was found a few times. The rearrangement joins TRBV28 to TRBJ2-7; D unclear. The CDR3 is made up of 14 amino acids. Germline CDR1 reads MDHEN; CDR2 reads SYDVKM. With 5 bases removed from V and 5 bases from J, the gap between germline ends came to 16 bases. CDR3 amino acids: CASSMTTWADEQYF. The CDR3, as DNA: TGTGCCAGCAGTATGACAACTTGGGCCGACGAGCAGTACTTC.

The sample holds a few counts of this clonotype. V and J are TRBV30 and TRBJ2-1; 7 nucleotides align to TRBD1. CDR3 length equals 15 residues. The V gene's germline CDR1 is GTSNPN and CDR2 SVGIG (reference sequence). V trimming: 3 bases; J trimming: 0 bases; junction bases outside the gene matches: 5. The chain's CDR3 is CAWSVGTASYNEQFF. The CDR3 region has the DNA TGTGCCTGGAGCGTTGGGACAGCCTCCTACAATGAGCAGTTCTTC.

The CDR3 nucleotides read TGTGCCAGTAGTATAAGGTCCGGGACGGGAAACATTCAGTACTTC. Encoded protein: CASSIRSGTGNIQYF. The rearrangement links TRBV19 to TRBJ2-4; the D call may be TRBD1 or TRBD2 (5 bases each). There are 15 residues in the CDR3. Deletions cut 2 bases from V and 6 bases from J, with 14 bases between. Germline CDR1 LNHDA, CDR2 SQIVND (reference sequence).

This clonotype was counted a few times. This chain uses TRBV3-1 with TRBJ1-5, with D maybe TRBD1 (6 bases). This CDR3 comprises 14 residues. Germline assignment: CDR1 LGHDT and CDR2 YNNKEL (reference sequence). The germline V and J ends were trimmed by 1 base and 4 bases, with 8 bases remaining between them. CDR3 nucleotide sequence: TGTGCCAGCAGCCAAGGCAGGGGAAATCAGCCCCAGCATTTT. This sequence encodes CASSQGRGNQPQHF.

Worth noting for this clonotype: A junction end diverges from the germline sequence, so it may reflect a read error. The chain uses TRBV3-1 and TRBJ2-1, with TRBD2 matching 14 bases. CDR1 is LGHDT and CDR2 is YNNKEL in the germline V gene (reference sequence). The CDR3 is made up of 17 amino acids. CDR3 nucleotides: TGTGCCAGCACCCAAGTTATCGGGACTAGCGGGAGAAATGAGCAGTTCTTC. Encoded protein: CASTQVIGTSGRNEQFF.

The CDR3 is CASSFDAAEQYF. In nucleotides, the CDR3 is TGTGCCAGCAGCTTCGACGCCGCCGAGCAGTACTTC. The chain is built from TRBV7-2 and TRBJ2-7, with unresolved D. The V end was cut by 3 bases, the J end by 6 bases, with 9 bases between. There are 12 residues in the CDR3. Germline CDR1 reads SGHTA; CDR2 reads FQGNSA.

V usage is TRBV2 and J usage is TRBJ2-7; TRBD1 matches 11 bases. After removal of 7 bases from V and 3 bases from J, the junction contained 8 bases not matched to a gene. The CDR3 contains 15 residues. The germline V gene encodes CDR1 SNHLY and CDR2 FYNNEI. CDR3 in amino acids: CASTISGTGGYEQYF. For the CDR3, the DNA is TGTGCCAGCACCATCTCCGGGACAGGGGGCTACGAGCAGTACTTC.

This clonotype was found a few times. The chain couples TRBV30 to TRBJ2-7, with 8 positions matching TRBD2. Germline lookup yields CDR1 GTSNPN and CDR2 SVGIG (reference sequence). V lost 0 bases, J lost 2 bases, and 6 bases stayed unmatched. The CDR3 spans 15 residues. Here the CDR3 reads CAWSVRSGKTYEQYF. As DNA, the CDR3 is TGTGCCTGGAGTGTTCGTAGCGGGAAAACCTACGAGCAGTACTTC.

This clonotype was observed a handful of times. This chain connects TRBV20-1 to TRBJ1-5; weak D call: TRBD1 (5 bases). Germline V CDR1 and CDR2: DFQATT, SNEGSKA (reference sequence). Trimming cost V 6 bases and J 2 bases, with 8 bases left between them. This CDR3 is built from 12 residues. The CDR3 spells CSAVGGNQPQHF. The DNA for the CDR3 is TGCAGTGCAGTAGGGGGCAATCAGCCCCAGCATTTT.

V and J are TRBV18 and TRBJ2-1; no clear D gene. This CDR3 has 14 amino acids. Trimming stripped 8 bases from V and 5 bases from J, with 16 bases between. In germline, CDR1 is KGHSH, CDR2 LQKENI. This chain's CDR3 is CASTTRRLDNEQFF. The CDR3 DNA reads TGTGCCAGCACTACTCGGCGGTTAGACAATGAGCAGTTCTTC.

The chain uses TRBV6-6 and TRBJ2-3; no clear D. Looked up from germline, CDR1 is MNHNY and CDR2 is SVGAGI (reference sequence). The length of the CDR3 is 12 residues. With 7 bases removed from V and 4 bases from J, the gap between germline ends came to 9 bases. As DNA, the CDR3 is TGTGCCAGCAAATTCCGGGCAGATACGCAGTATTTT. Translation: CASKFRADTQYF.

The chain is built from TRBV7-9 and TRBJ1-5, with D unresolved. Germline CDR1 SEHNR, CDR2 FQNEAQ (reference sequence). CDR3 length equals 15 residues. Trimming took 0 bases from V and 1 from J, leaving 7 bases between them. CDR3 protein: CASSLAEASNQPQHF. As DNA, the CDR3 is TGTGCCAGCAGCTTAGCAGAGGCCAGCAATCAGCCCCAGCATTTT.

This clonotype was seen a handful of times. The genes are TRBV20-1 and TRBJ2-7; D is ambiguous. The germline V and J ends were trimmed by 5 bases and 3 bases, with 17 bases remaining between them. This CDR3 is built from 14 residues. Germline assignment: CDR1 DFQATT and CDR2 SNEGSKA (reference sequence). DNA of the CDR3: TGCAGTGCTCAAGCAGGCCAGTCATTCTACGAGCAGTACTTC. The encoded protein is CSAQAGQSFYEQYF.

There are a few counts of this clonotype. The genes are TRBV20-1 and TRBJ2-1, with 7 bases lining up with TRBD1. The CDR3 extends over 17 amino acids. Germline assignment: CDR1 DFQATT and CDR2 SNEGSKA (reference sequence). The trim removed 3 bases at V and 2 bases at J, leaving 13 bases unmatched. The CDR3 DNA follows: TGCAGTGCTAGGCCACTCTTGGACAGGACTCCCTACAATGAGCAGTTCTTC. It specifies CSARPLLDRTPYNEQFF.